Presented here are 15 T cell receptor beta chains from one specimen sequenced in a study of metastatic and nonmetastatic thyroid tumors. Treatment of any kind had been given to no patient before thyroid surgery. With MiXCR, TCRdb called clones anew from the PCR reads. The sample holds around 19,000 clones, roughly 36% seen once. The sequenced sample consisted of tumor tissue. These receptors all stem from a female donor with papillary thyroid cancer or a benign thyroid nodule (not recorded which). Some clones in this sample may be carry-over from other donors' samples.

This clone appeared a few times. V gene TRBV6-1 combines with J gene TRBJ2-7, with TRBD1 identical over 7 bases. There are 12 residues in the CDR3. V was pared by 7 bases and J by 7 bases, with 7 bases of the junction left unmatched. Germline CDR1 MNHNS, CDR2 SASEGT. The CDR3 protein is CASTDRVGEQYF. CDR3 bases: TGTGCCAGCACCGACAGGGTAGGGGAGCAGTACTTC.

This clone was detected only a few times. The genes are TRBV6-1 and TRBJ1-2; unclear D gene. The length of the CDR3 is 14 residues. Germline-derived CDR1 and CDR2 are MNHNS and SASEGT. V gave up 0 bases and J gave up 2 bases, with 7 bases separating them. This CDR3 reads CASSEASGNYGYTF. In nucleotides, the CDR3 is TGTGCCAGCAGTGAAGCGAGTGGGAACTATGGCTACACCTTC.

The chain employs TRBV11-3 and TRBJ1-2; no clear D. Germline assignment: CDR1 SGHNT and CDR2 YENEEA. V lost 2 bases and J lost 2, with 9 bases in between. The CDR3 totals 14 residues. The CDR3 bases are TGTGCCAGCAGCTTAAGTCCGGGAAACTATGGCTACACCTTC. Its protein product is CASSLSPGNYGYTF. The full variable domain, with the rest looked up from reference TRBV11-3 and TRBJ1-2, is EAGVVQSPRYKIIEKKQPVAFWCNPISGHNTLYWYLQNLGQGPELLIRYENEEAVDDSQLPKDRFSAERLKGVDSTLKIQPAELGDSAVYLCASSLSPGNYGYTFGSGTRLTVV.

The chain couples TRBV6-2 or TRBV6-3 to TRBJ2-3; TRBD2 matches at 16 bases. This CDR3 comprises 18 residues. V gave up 6 bases and J gave up 5 bases; unmatched junction bases: 11. Per the germline V gene, CDR1 is MNHEY and CDR2 is SVGEGT. The CDR3 DNA is TGTGCCAGCAGACCACTTGGGACTAGCGGGGGGGCTAAAGATACGCAGTATTTT. It codes for CASRPLGTSGGAKDTQYF.

This clone occurred a few times. The chain has TRBV27 and TRBJ2-1, with a possible D match to TRBD2 (6 bases). Trimming cost V 6 bases and J 9 bases, with 15 bases left between them. The CDR3 is 13 amino acids. CDR1 MNHEY and CDR2 SMNVEV come from the germline V gene (reference sequence). The CDR3 region is CASRREGRGEQFF. DNA for the CDR3: TGTGCCAGCAGACGGGAAGGGCGGGGTGAGCAGTTCTTC.

V gene TRBV2 combines with J gene TRBJ1-2; D is possibly TRBD1 (6 bases). With 4 bases removed from V and 4 bases from J, the gap between germline ends came to 7 bases. The CDR3 has 12 residues. Germline-derived CDR1 and CDR2 are SNHLY and FYNNEI. The CDR3 is CASSVGAYGYTF. DNA of the CDR3: TGTGCCAGCAGTGTGGGGGCCTATGGCTACACCTTC. The full variable domain, its missing parts supplied by reference TRBV2 and TRBJ1-2, is EPEVTQTPSHQVTQMGQEVILRCVPISNHLYFYWYRQILGQKVEFLVSFYNNEISEKSEIFDDQFSVERPDGSNFTLKIRSTKLEDSAMYFCASSVGAYGYTFGSGTRLTVV.

The chain links TRBV7-9 to TRBJ1-2; maybe TRBD1 (5 bases). CDR3 size: 15 residues. Germline V lookup: CDR1 SEHNR, CDR2 FQNEAQ (reference sequence). Trimming took off 5 bases at V and 5 bases at J, with 18 bases between the two ends. The CDR3 coding sequence is TGTGCCAGCAGCCCCCGCGACAGTTCCCCTTATGGCTACACCTTC. This sequence encodes CASSPRDSSPYGYTF. The whole variable domain, remainder taken from reference TRBV7-9 and TRBJ1-2, is DTGVSQNPRHKITKRGQNVTFRCDPISEHNRLYWYRQTLGQGPEFLTYFQNEAQLEKSRLLSDRFSAERPKGSFSTLEIQRTEQGDSAMYLCASSPRDSSPYGYTFGSGTRLTVV.

This clone was picked up a small number of times. The chain carries TRBV2 and TRBJ1-1; D not resolved. Germline assignment: CDR1 SNHLY and CDR2 FYNNEI. Trimming cost V 3 bases and J 11 bases, with 13 bases left between them. The CDR3 has 12 amino acids. The CDR3 nucleotides are TGTGCCAGCAGTGACCCTTACGAGGTTGCTTTCTTT. Translation gives CASSDPYEVAFF.

This sequence joins TRBV5-8 and TRBJ1-1, with D perhaps matching TRBD1 (6 bases). Germline CDR1 is SGHTS and CDR2 is YDEGEE. The CDR3 extends over 12 amino acids. V was clipped by 3 bases and J by 8 bases, with 11 bases between them. CDR3 protein: CASSWGQGEAFF. CDR3 coding DNA: TGTGCCAGCAGCTGGGGGCAGGGGGAAGCTTTCTTT.

This chain connects TRBV11-2 to TRBJ2-1; D ambiguous. Trimming left V 5 bases short and J 5 bases short, with 16 bases between. Germline CDR1 and CDR2: SGHAT and FQNNGV. The CDR3 extends over 15 amino acids. The CDR3 protein is CASSGRPQKNNEQFF. CDR3 DNA: TGTGCCAGCAGCGGACGACCGCAGAAGAACAATGAGCAGTTCTTC. The full variable domain, in which reference TRBV11-2 and TRBJ2-1 provide the parts outside the CDR3, is EAGVAQSPRYKIIEKRQSVAFWCNPISGHATLYWYQQILGQGPKLLIQFQNNGVVDDSQLPKDRFSAERLKGVDSTLKIQPAKLEDSAVYLCASSGRPQKNNEQFFGPGTRLTVL.

The chain is built from TRBV2 and TRBJ1-2; D is unclear. Germline CDR1 and CDR2: SNHLY and FYNNEI. The CDR3 length is 14 residues. V was clipped by 2 bases and J by 0 bases, with 7 bases between them. In DNA, the CDR3 is TGTGCCAGCAGTGAAATGGGTTCTAACTATGGCTACACCTTC. Encoded protein: CASSEMGSNYGYTF.

The chain couples TRBV9 to TRBJ1-4, with D perhaps matching TRBD1 (5 bases). Germline values: CDR1 SGDLS, CDR2 YYNGEE. Deletions cut 2 bases from V and 2 bases from J, with 10 bases between. The CDR3 extends over 15 amino acids. In nucleotides, the CDR3 is TGTGCCAGCAGCGTTGCCGACAGTACTAATGAAAAACTGTTTTTT. It encodes CASSVADSTNEKLFF.

The chain is built from TRBV9 and TRBJ2-1; D uncertain. V was pared by 3 bases and J by 7 bases, with 14 bases between. The germline gives CDR1 SGDLS, CDR2 YYNGEE. The CDR3 consists of 14 residues. In DNA, the CDR3 is TGTGCCAGCAGCGCGAGCGATCTGGGTAATGAGCAGTTCTTC. This sequence encodes CASSASDLGNEQFF.

The chain combines TRBV20-1 with TRBJ2-3; 9 bases agree with TRBD2. Trimming took 6 bases from V and 2 from J; bases not matched to a gene: 9. Germline V lookup: CDR1 DFQATT, CDR2 SNEGSKA (reference sequence). The CDR3 runs to 15 residues. The CDR3 DNA is TGCAGTGCCCCTTCGGCTAGCGGGGACACAGATACGCAGTATTTT. Its protein product is CSAPSASGDTDTQYF.

This clone was picked up a small number of times. V gene TRBV6-1 combines with J gene TRBJ1-1; maybe TRBD1 (6 bases). Germline CDR1 MNHNS, CDR2 SASEGT. The CDR3 is 17 residues long. Trimming took 6 bases from V and 0 from J, leaving 20 bases between them. DNA for the CDR3: TGTGCCAGCAGACTCGATCGGAGGGGGTACTTGAACACTGAAGCTTTCTTT. Translating it yields CASRLDRRGYLNTEAFF.